This T cell receptor (beta chain) came from a study of T cell responses to AZD1222 COVID-19 vaccine. Study findings and constraints: There were mostly white British donors and more females than males, and clonal diversity was possibly underestimated. Only a handful of individuals given AZD1222 were seropositive at baseline.

Libraries were prepared by immunoSEQ multiplex PCR; TCRdb keeps only in-frame clonotypes and omits some of them. The repertoire holds 95,000 to 110,000 clones, with about nine tenths as singletons. For this clone: What it recognizes is unknown.

CDR1 SGHTA and CDR2 FQGNSA come from the germline V gene. Deletions cut 3 bases from V and 2 bases from J, with 6 bases between. The CDR3 is 13 amino acids. The J gene is TRBJ2-3, the V gene TRBV7-2, with unresolved D. The sequencing used peripheral blood, collected on day 0 of AZD1222 vaccination. The sequence was obtained from an adult in good health. CDR3 sequence (DNA): TGTGCCAGCAGCTTGCGGCTCACAGATACGCAGTATTTT. Translated, it gives CASSLRLTDTQYF.